This T cell receptor (beta chain) was documented in a study of tumor-infiltrating lymphocytes in primary liver carcinoma. The study's findings and limits: About 7.5-25% of top clones, no more, were shared by all five regions. Pairs of tumor regions overlapped more than tumor-adjacent and tumor-blood pairs did.

Extraction of RNA together with DNA used roughly 20-33 mg of unsorted bulk tissue. By sample share, this clonotype is medium-sized. Its antigen is as yet unknown. Researchers generated TCR beta cDNA from 500 ng of total RNA, relying on a constant-region primer. Investigators got TCR beta libraries out of three nested multiplex PCR rounds, done with slightly modified ARM-PCR. A C-beta reverse primer was combined with TRBV1-TRBV30 forward primers in the first two PCR rounds, and each round had around 10 cycles. TCRdb re-derived calls from the multiplex PCR reads in MiXCR, one entry per CDR3 protein. The sample has approximately 99,000 distinct CDR3 sequences, 55% to 70% seen once. CDR3 length: 18 residues. V shed 4 bases and J shed 0 bases, with 19 bases lying between them. CDR1 is SGHAT and CDR2 is FQNNGV in the germline V gene.

The chain uses TRBV11-2 and TRBJ1-3, with D maybe TRBD1 (6 bases). The TCR comes from a woman aged 55-69 years with primary liver carcinoma and hepatitis B virus infection. Sequenced: liver tumor tissue from sampling region 5. As to subset: tumor region T5, tumor centre. CDR3 in amino acids: CASSYRSGAMDSGNTIYF. CDR3 DNA sequence: TGTGCCAGCAGCTACAGATCGGGGGCCATGGACTCTGGAAACACCATATATTTT.